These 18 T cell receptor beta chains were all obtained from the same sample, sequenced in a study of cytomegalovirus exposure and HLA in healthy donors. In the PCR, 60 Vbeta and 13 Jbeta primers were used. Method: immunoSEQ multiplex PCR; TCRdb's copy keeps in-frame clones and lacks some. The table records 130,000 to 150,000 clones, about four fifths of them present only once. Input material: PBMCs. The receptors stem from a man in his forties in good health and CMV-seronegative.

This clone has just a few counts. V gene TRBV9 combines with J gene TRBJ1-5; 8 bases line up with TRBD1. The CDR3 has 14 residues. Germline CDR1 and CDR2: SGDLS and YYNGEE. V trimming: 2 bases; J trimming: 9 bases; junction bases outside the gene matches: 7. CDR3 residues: CASSVWTGCRPQHF. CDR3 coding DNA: TGTGCCAGCAGCGTGTGGACAGGGTGCCGGCCCCAGCATTTT.

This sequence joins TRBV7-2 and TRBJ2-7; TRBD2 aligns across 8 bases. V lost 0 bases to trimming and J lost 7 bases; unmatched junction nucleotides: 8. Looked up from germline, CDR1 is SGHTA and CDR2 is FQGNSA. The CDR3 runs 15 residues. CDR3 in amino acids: CASSLATPGGREQYF. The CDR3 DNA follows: TGTGCCAGCAGCTTAGCGACACCGGGAGGGAGGGAGCAGTACTTC.

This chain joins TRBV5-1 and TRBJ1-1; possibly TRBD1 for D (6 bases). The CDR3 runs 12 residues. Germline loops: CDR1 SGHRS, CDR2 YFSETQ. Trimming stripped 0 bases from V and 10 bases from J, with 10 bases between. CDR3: CASSLETGAAFF. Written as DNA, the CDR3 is TGCGCCAGCAGCTTGGAGACAGGTGCAGCTTTCTTT.

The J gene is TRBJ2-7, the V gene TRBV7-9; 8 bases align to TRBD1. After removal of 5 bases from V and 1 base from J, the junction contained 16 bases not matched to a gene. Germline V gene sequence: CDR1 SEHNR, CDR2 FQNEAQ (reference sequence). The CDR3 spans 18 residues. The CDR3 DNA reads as TGTGCCAGCAGCACATTAGGACAGGGTCCTCTTTTTTCCTACGAGCAGTACTTC. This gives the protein CASSTLGQGPLFSYEQYF.

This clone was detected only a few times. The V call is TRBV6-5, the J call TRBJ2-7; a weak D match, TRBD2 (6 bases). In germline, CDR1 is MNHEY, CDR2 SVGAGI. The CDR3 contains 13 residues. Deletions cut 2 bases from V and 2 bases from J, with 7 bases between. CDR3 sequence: CASSYGGTYEQYF. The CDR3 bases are TGTGCCAGCAGTTACGGGGGGACCTACGAGCAGTACTTC.

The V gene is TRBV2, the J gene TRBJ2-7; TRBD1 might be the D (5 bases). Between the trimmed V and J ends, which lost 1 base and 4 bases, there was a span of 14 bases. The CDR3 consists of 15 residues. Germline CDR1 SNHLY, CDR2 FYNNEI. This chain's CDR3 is CASSEGSGFLYEQYF. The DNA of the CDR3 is TGTGCCAGCAGTGAAGGCTCAGGGTTCTTGTACGAGCAGTACTTC.

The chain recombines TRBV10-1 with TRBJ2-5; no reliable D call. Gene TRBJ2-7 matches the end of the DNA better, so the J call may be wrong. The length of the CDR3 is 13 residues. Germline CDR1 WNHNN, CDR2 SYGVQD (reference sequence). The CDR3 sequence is CASSVTGFYEQYF. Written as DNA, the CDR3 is TGCGCCAGCAGTGTCACCGGGTTCTACGAGCAGTACTTC.

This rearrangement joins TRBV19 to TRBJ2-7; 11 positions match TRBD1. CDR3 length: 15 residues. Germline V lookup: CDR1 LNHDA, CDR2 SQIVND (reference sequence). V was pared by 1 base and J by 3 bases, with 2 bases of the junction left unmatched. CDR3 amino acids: CASSIVGTGGYEQYF. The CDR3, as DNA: TGTGCCAGTAGTATAGTTGGGACAGGGGGCTACGAGCAGTACTTC. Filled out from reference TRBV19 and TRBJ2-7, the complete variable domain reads DGGITQSPKYLFRKEGQNVTLSCEQNLNHDAMYWYRQDPGQGLRLIYYSQIVNDFQKGDIAEGYSVSREKKESFPLTVTSAQKNPTAFYLCASSIVGTGGYEQYFGPGTRLTVT.

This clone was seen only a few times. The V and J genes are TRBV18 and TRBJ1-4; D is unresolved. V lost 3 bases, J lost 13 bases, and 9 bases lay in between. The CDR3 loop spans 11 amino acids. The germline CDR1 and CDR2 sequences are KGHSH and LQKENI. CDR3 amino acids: CASSPGGPLFF. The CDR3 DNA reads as TGTGCCAGCTCACCCGGTGGGCCACTGTTTTTT.

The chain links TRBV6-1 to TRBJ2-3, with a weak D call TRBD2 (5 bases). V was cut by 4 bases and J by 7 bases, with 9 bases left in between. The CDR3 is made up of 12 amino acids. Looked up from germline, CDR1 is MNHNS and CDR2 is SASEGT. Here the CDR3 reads CASSGTRNTQYF. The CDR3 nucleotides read TGTGCCAGCAGTGGGACTCGGAATACGCAGTATTTT.

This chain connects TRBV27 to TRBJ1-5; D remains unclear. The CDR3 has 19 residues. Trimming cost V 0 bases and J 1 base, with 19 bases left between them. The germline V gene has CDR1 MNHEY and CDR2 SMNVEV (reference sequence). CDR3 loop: CASSLSLRGSDMSNQPQHF. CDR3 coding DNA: TGTGCCAGCAGTTTATCCCTAAGAGGGTCGGATATGAGCAATCAGCCCCAGCATTTT.

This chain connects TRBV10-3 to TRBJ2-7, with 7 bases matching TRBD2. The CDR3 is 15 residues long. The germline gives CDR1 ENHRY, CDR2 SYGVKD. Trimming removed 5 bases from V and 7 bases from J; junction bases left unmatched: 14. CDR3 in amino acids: CAISQTDTGGWEQYF. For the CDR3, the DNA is TGTGCCATCAGTCAAACGGACACGGGGGGTTGGGAGCAGTACTTC.

The CDR3 DNA reads TGTGCCAGCAGCGTCTCCGGGGTTAGCCCCGATACGCAGTATTTT. Encoded protein: CASSVSGVSPDTQYF. The rearrangement uses TRBV6-4 and TRBJ2-3; tentative D call: TRBD2 (5 bases). Germline assignment: CDR1 MRHNA and CDR2 SNTAGT. With 6 bases removed from V and 6 bases from J, the gap between germline ends came to 19 bases. This CDR3 spans 15 amino acids.

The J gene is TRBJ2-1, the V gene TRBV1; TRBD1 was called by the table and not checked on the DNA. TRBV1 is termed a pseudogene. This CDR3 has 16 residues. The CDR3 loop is CTSSQDRDSTYNEQFF. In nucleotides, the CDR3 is TGCACCAGCAGCCAAGATAGGGACAGTACCTACAATGAGCAGTTCTTC.

The CDR3 loop is CASRANNSPLHF. CDR3 coding DNA: TGTGCCAGCAGGGCGAATAATTCACCCCTCCACTTT. The chain is built from TRBV19 and TRBJ1-6, with a weak D call TRBD1 (5 bases). The CDR3 has 12 residues. Germline-derived CDR1 and CDR2 are LNHDA and SQIVND (reference sequence). Trimming left V 9 bases short and J 5 bases short, with 8 bases between.

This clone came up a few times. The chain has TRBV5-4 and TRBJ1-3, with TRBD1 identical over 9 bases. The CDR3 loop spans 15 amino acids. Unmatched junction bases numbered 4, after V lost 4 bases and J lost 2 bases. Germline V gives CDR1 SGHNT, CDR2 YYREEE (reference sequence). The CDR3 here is CASSDGTGTGNTIYF. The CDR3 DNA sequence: TGTGCCAGCAGCGACGGGACAGGGACTGGAAACACCATATATTTT.

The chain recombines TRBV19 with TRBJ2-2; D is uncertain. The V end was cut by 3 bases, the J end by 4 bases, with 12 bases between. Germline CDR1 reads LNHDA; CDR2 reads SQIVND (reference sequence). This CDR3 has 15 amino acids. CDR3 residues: CASSILTRVTGELFF. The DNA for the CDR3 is TGTGCCAGTAGTATTCTTACACGTGTCACCGGGGAGCTGTTTTTT.

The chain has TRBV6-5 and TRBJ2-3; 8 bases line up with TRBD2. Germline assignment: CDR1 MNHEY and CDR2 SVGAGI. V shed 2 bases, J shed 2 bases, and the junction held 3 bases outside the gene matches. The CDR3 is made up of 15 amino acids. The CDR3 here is CASSYTGGPTDTQYF. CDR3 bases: TGTGCCAGCAGTTACACGGGGGGGCCCACAGATACGCAGTATTTT.